A selection of T cell receptor beta chains follows, all from one sample in a study of T cell responses to AZD1222 COVID-19 vaccine. Clones were read by immunoSEQ multiplex PCR, and TCRdb kept only the in-frame ones, dropping some. Seen here are about 120,000 clones, around 92% observed once, and the top ten hold roughly 13%. Sequenced material: peripheral blood, taken on day 0 of AZD1222 vaccination. These TCRs come from an adult in good health. Each CDR3 is given with its conserved first and last residue. Each record gives: J gene, clone size, CDR3 length, D gene, V gene, CDR3 DNA, CDR3 protein. The D gene is left open where the match is weak. Size is omitted from some rows. Given values are once, few, many or a class for expanded clones.

TRBJ2-7,-,15,TRBD1,TRBV2,TGTGCCAGCAGATCCCACGCTACAGGGGTCGACGAGCAGTACTTC,CASRSHATGVDEQYF
TRBJ2-3,-,17,TRBD2,TRBV7-9,TGTGCCAGCAGCTTCCTTCAACTAGCGGGGGGGCAAGATACGCAGTATTTT,CASSFLQLAGGQDTQYF
TRBJ1-1,once,15,-,TRBV7-8,TGTGCCAGCAGCTTAGTTATAGTGGGCCACACTGAAGCTTTCTTT,CASSLVIVGHTEAFF
TRBJ1-1,-,14,-,TRBV6-5,TGTGCCAGCAGGCCAGGTGTTGTTGTCACTGAAGCTTTCTTT,CASRPGVVVTEAFF
TRBJ2-4,-,16,-,TRBV27,TGTGCCAGCAGTCCCATGGACCAGATAGCCAAAAACATTCAGTACTTC,CASSPMDQIAKNIQYF
TRBJ1-2,-,13,-,TRBV3-1/TRBV3-2,TGTGCCAGCAGCCAAGGGATCAGCTATGGCTACACCTTC,CASSQGISYGYTF
TRBJ1-2,-,12,TRBD1,TRBV29-1,TGCAGCGTTCAATCCGTCAGGGGGTCCCACACCTTC,CSVQSVRGSHTF
TRBJ2-7,-,15,-,TRBV29-1,TGCAGCGTTGAGTTTGAGGACGGTAGATCCTACGAGCAGTACTTC,CSVEFEDGRSYEQYF
TRBJ2-7,-,13,-,TRBV5-1,TGCGCCAGCAAGGAGGGGAACTCCTACGAGCAGTACTTC,CASKEGNSYEQYF
TRBJ1-1,once,14,-,TRBV6-5,TGTGCCAGCAGTTACGGCCGATTGAACACTGAAGCTTTCTTT,CASSYGRLNTEAFF
TRBJ2-1,-,13,-,TRBV5-1,TGCGCCAGCAGCTTGGACAGCTACAATGAGCAGTTCTTC,CASSLDSYNEQFF
TRBJ1-1,-,12,-,TRBV6-5,TGTGCCAGCAGTTACGGGGGTGCTGAAGCTTTCTTT,CASSYGGAEAFF
TRBJ1-2,-,11,-,TRBV3-1/TRBV3-2,TGTGCCAGCAGCCAAGTGGGGGGCTACACCTTC,CASSQVGGYTF
TRBJ2-7,once,12,TRBD1,TRBV10-3,TGTGCCATCAGTGATGACAGGGATGAGCAGTACTTC,CAISDDRDEQYF
TRBJ1-4,-,17,-,TRBV5-1,TGCGCCAGCAGCTTGATGGATTCGGCGTCCTTGGGTGAAAAACTGTTTTTT,CASSLMDSASLGEKLFF
TRBJ1-4,once,15,-,TRBV7-2,TGTGCCAGCAGCTTAGAGGGGGGAGGGAAGGGAAAACTGTTTTTT,CASSLEGGGKGKLFF
TRBJ2-5,-,16,TRBD1,TRBV5-1,TGCGCCAGCAGCTCCGCTGACAGGGGGCTCAGGGAGACCCAGTACTTC,CASSSADRGLRETQYF
TRBJ1-2,-,13,-,TRBV5-4,TGTGCCAGCAGCTCGATAGCGCCCCTTGGCTACACCTTC,CASSSIAPLGYTF
TRBJ2-5,-,18,TRBD1,TRBV27,TGTGCCAGCAGTGGGGAAATCGACAGGGGCGGATGGTGGGAGACCCAGTACTTC,CASSGEIDRGGWWETQYF
TRBJ2-7,-,14,-,TRBV18,TGTGCCAGCTCCTTCGATCGGACAGACTACGAGCAGTACTTC,CASSFDRTDYEQYF
TRBJ2-7,-,12,-,TRBV6-4,TGTGCCCCCAGACCTTGGACCTACGAGCAGTACTTC,CAPRPWTYEQYF
TRBJ1-4,-,13,-,TRBV28,TGTGCCAGCAACGGCAGAGGGAATGAAAAACTGTTTTTT,CASNGRGNEKLFF
TRBJ2-2,once,14,-,TRBV7-2,TGTGCCAGCAGCGCCGGGGCCACTACCGGGGAGCTGTTTTTT,CASSAGATTGELFF
TRBJ2-6,once,15,-,TRBV6-5,TGTGCCAGCATTGGACTGACCTCTGGGGCCAACGTCCTGACTTTC,CASIGLTSGANVLTF